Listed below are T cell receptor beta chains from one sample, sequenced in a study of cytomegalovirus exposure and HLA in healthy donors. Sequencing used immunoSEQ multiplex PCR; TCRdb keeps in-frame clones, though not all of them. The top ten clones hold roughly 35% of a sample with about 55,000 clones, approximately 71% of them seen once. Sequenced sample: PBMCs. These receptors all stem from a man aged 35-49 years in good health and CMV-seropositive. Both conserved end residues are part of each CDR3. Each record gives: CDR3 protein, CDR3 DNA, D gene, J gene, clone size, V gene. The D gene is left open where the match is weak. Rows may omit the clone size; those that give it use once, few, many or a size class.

CASGGWGPLLLGVDRPFSYEQYF | TGTGCCAGCGGAGGATGGGGCCCGTTACTGCTAGGGGTGGACAGACCTTTCTCCTACGAGCAGTACTTC | NA | TRBJ2-7 | NA | TRBV27
CASSLEQDRLYGYTF | TGTGCCAGCAGCTTGGAACAGGACCGTCTCTATGGCTACACCTTC | NA | TRBJ1-2 | NA | TRBV5-4
CASSLDRGLSSPLHF | TGTGCCAGCAGCCTTGACAGGGGGCTTTCATCACCCCTCCACTTT | TRBD1 | TRBJ1-6 | NA | TRBV9
CASSFTGQGWLETQYF | TGTGCCAGCAGCTTCACCGGACAGGGGTGGTTAGAGACCCAGTACTTC | TRBD1 | TRBJ2-5 | NA | TRBV11-2
CASSPRLAGGTDTQYF | TGTGCCAGCAGCCCCCGACTAGCGGGGGGCACAGATACGCAGTATTTT | TRBD2 | TRBJ2-3 | NA | TRBV14
CASSSSGTGGHEQYF | TGTGCCAGCAGCTCCTCGGGGACAGGGGGCCACGAGCAGTACTTC | TRBD1 | TRBJ2-7 | few | TRBV9
CAWSRRGWGNTIYF | TGTGCCTGGAGTCGCAGGGGCTGGGGAAACACCATATATTTT | NA | TRBJ1-3 | few | TRBV30
CASRIMGATYEQYF | TGTGCCAGCAGGATAATGGGGGCCACCTACGAGCAGTACTTC | NA | TRBJ2-7 | NA | TRBV5-4
CASSRQGYRQPQHF | TGTGCCAGCAGTCGACAGGGGTATCGGCAGCCCCAGCATTTT | TRBD1 | TRBJ1-5 | NA | TRBV6-5
CASSYVGGSNQPQHF | TGTGCCAGCAGTTACGTTGGGGGGAGCAATCAGCCCCAGCATTTT | NA | TRBJ1-5 | NA | TRBV6-6
CASKGLWNYGYTF | TGTGCCAGCAAGGGACTCTGGAACTATGGCTACACCTTC | NA | TRBJ1-2 | few | TRBV27
CASSLDSRTVTQYF | TGTGCCAGCAGCTTAGATAGTAGAACAGTTACGCAGTATTTT | NA | TRBJ2-3 | NA | TRBV11-2
CAWGYRANYGYTF | TGTGCCTGGGGCTACAGAGCCAACTATGGCTACACCTTC | NA | TRBJ1-2 | NA | TRBV30
CASSVESTGRTSTDTQYF | TGTGCCAGCAGCGTAGAATCGACAGGGCGTACTAGCACAGATACGCAGTATTTT | TRBD1 | TRBJ2-3 | NA | TRBV9
CASSSPSAGGLTQYF | TGTGCCAGCAGTTCCCCCTCAGCGGGGGGGCTTACGCAGTATTTT | TRBD2 | TRBJ2-3 | NA | TRBV28
CASSPDRGETQYF | TGTGCCAGCAGCCCCGACAGGGGAGAGACCCAGTACTTC | TRBD1 | TRBJ2-5 | NA | TRBV5-4
CASSSRDRVQPQHF | TGTGCCAGCAGTTCGAGGGACAGGGTACAGCCCCAGCATTTT | TRBD1 | TRBJ1-5 | NA | TRBV27
CASSGMTGQTEAFF | TGTGCCAGCAGTGGGATGACAGGGCAGACTGAAGCTTTCTTT | TRBD1 | TRBJ1-1 | few | TRBV2
CASSLGGYGANVLTF | TGTGCCAGCAGCTTAGGAGGGTATGGGGCCAACGTCCTGACTTTC | NA | TRBJ2-6 | NA | TRBV11-3
CASSLGGHLRTYEQYF | TGTGCCAGCAGCTTGGGAGGACATCTTCGGACCTACGAGCAGTACTTC | NA | TRBJ2-7 | once | TRBV5-6
CASSEDRSEAFF | TGTGCCAGCAGTGAAGACAGGAGCGAAGCTTTCTTT | NA | TRBJ1-1 | NA | TRBV25-1
CASSQRGGYTF | TGCGCCAGCAGCCAACGGGGGGGCTACACCTTC | NA | TRBJ1-2 | few | TRBV4-1
CASSRDSANYGYTF | TGTGCCAGCAGCCGAGACAGCGCTAACTATGGCTACACCTTC | NA | TRBJ1-2 | NA | TRBV7-2
CASSPRDLQGRTQYF | TGCGCCAGCAGCCCGCGTGATCTACAGGGGAGAACCCAGTACTTC | TRBD1 | TRBJ2-5 | NA | TRBV5-1
CASTIPEGYGYTF | TGTGCCAGCACCATCCCGGAGGGGTATGGCTACACCTTC | NA | TRBJ1-2 | NA | TRBV6-5
CASSRAGQTSLSGYTF | TGTGCCAGCTCACGAGCAGGACAGACTAGCCTATCCGGCTACACCTTC | NA | TRBJ1-2 | NA | TRBV18
CASSPPGLLVHEQFF | TGTGCCAGCAGCCCCCCGGGACTACTCGTCCATGAGCAGTTCTTC | TRBD2 | TRBJ2-1 | NA | TRBV5-6
CASSWRGPGSGNTIYF | TGTGCCAGCAGCTGGCGCGGGCCGGGCTCTGGAAACACCATATATTTT | NA | TRBJ1-3 | NA | TRBV7-2
CASSLIAGGESFSYEQYF | TGTGCCAGCAGTTTAATTGCAGGGGGAGAATCCTTCTCCTACGAGCAGTACTTC | TRBD1 | TRBJ2-7 | once | TRBV27
CASSQIYRDSDTQYF | TGCGCCAGCAGCCAAATTTACAGGGATTCAGATACGCAGTATTTT | NA | TRBJ2-3 | NA | TRBV4-3
CASSPGSQGGDEQYF | TGCGCCAGCAGCCCCGGTTCCCAGGGTGGAGATGAGCAGTACTTC | NA | TRBJ2-7 | NA | TRBV5-1
CASSFSGTGGLGGYTF | TGTGCCAGCAGCTTTTCCGGGACAGGGGGCTTGGGGGGCTACACCTTC | TRBD1 | TRBJ1-2 | NA | TRBV7-2
CASANGGSGYTF | TGTGCTAGTGCCAACGGCGGCTCTGGCTACACCTTC | NA | TRBJ1-2 | NA | TRBV12-5
CASSDAGGEETQYF | TGCGCCAGCAGCGACGCGGGGGGCGAGGAGACCCAGTACTTC | TRBD2 | TRBJ2-5 | NA | TRBV4-1
CAWSFRTGFGQPQHF | TGTGCCTGGAGTTTCCGGACAGGGTTTGGACAGCCCCAGCATTTT | TRBD1 | TRBJ1-5 | NA | TRBV30
CASSPPEGGRDEQYF | TGTGCCAGCAGTCCCCCCGAGGGGGGGCGGGACGAGCAGTACTTC | NA | TRBJ2-7 | NA | TRBV6-5
CASKEEAGNNEQFF | TGCGCCAGCAAGGAGGAGGCGGGGAACAATGAGCAGTTCTTC | NA | TRBJ2-1 | NA | TRBV4-1